This T cell receptor beta chain was sequenced during a study of regulatory and conventional T cells in RAG deficiency. V was cut by 3 bases and J by 2 bases, with 11 bases left in between. The CDR3 loop spans 14 amino acids. Germline V gene sequence: CDR1 MDHEN, CDR2 SYDVKM. The sorted conventional CD4+ T cells were CD25-low and CD127-high, with genomic DNA sequenced. Profiling relied on immunoSEQ multiplex PCR, and the TCRdb table lists in-frame clones only, not all of them. The profile covers some 23,000 clones, with 85% to 95% appearing a single time and 0.73% taken by the ten largest. The sample was also linked to a second study, of regulatory T cells. As that study records: The PCR used 52 TRBV and 13 TRBJ primers.

The sequenced sample consisted of CD4+ T cells sorted from blood. This receptor was obtained from a human donor in good health. V gene TRBV28 combines with J gene TRBJ2-7, with D possibly called TRBD1 or TRBD2 (6 bases each). The CDR3 spells CASSFKGGTYEQYF. The CDR3 nucleotides are TGTGCCAGCAGTTTCAAGGGGGGCACCTACGAGCAGTACTTC.